This T cell receptor beta chain was profiled in a study of blood T cell repertoires in COVID-19. As for the study in general: The United States, Italy and Spain provided the acute and convalescent COVID-19 samples. From T cells, B-cell-depleted T cells, or PBMCs came the material, which was cDNA or gDNA.

Original processing methods: Amplifying reference gene primers gave estimates of nucleated cell counts. TCRdb's table, derived via immunoSEQ multiplex PCR, lists solely in-frame clones and lacks some. Clone size and the V and J calls come from that table; the DNA yielded D and trimming. This sample has about 200,000 clones, with 80% to 90% found just once. Germline V gene sequence: CDR1 MNHEY, CDR2 SVGEGT. Trimming at V came to 6 bases and at J to 5 bases, leaving 10 bases not matched to a gene. The CDR3 extends over 15 amino acids. What was sequenced was peripheral blood. The TCR originated in a human donor with active or convalescent COVID-19. The donor label of this sample is uncertain. The chain links TRBV6-2 or TRBV6-3 to TRBJ2-3, with 8 bases lining up with TRBD2. Written as DNA, the CDR3 is TGTGCCAGCAGCAAAGGAGCGGGAGTCGAAGATACGCAGTATTTT. It translates to CASSKGAGVEDTQYF.